This entry is about one TCR beta chain. The antigen is undetermined. The junction differs from germline at one of its ends, possibly a read error. Other DNA sequences from this sample encode an identical CDR3 as well. The data were taken from a study of cytomegalovirus exposure and HLA in healthy donors. A multiplex PCR was run with 60 Vbeta primers and 13 Jbeta primers. TCRdb's table, derived via immunoSEQ multiplex PCR, lists solely in-frame clones and lacks some. The sample has fewer than 120,000 clones, roughly 80% seen once. Germline V gives CDR1 MDHEN, CDR2 SYDVKM. CDR3 length equals 12 residues. Findings and limits, study-wide: Common viral pathogens seemed to be connected with several of the most significant clusters, according to a later analysis. For TCR beta chains, V- and J-gene trimming was later linked to a missense DCLRE1C variant.

Sequenced input: PBMCs. This chain joins TRBV28 and TRBJ1-2; D is perhaps TRBD1 (5 bases). This receptor was obtained from a man aged 25-40 years in good health and CMV-seropositive. In DNA, the CDR3 is TGTGCCAGCAGTTCAAGGGGCTATGGTTACACCTTC. It codes for CASSSRGYGYTF.